These 22 T cell receptor beta chains were all obtained from the same sample, sequenced in a study of blood T cell repertoires in COVID-19. The data were produced by immunoSEQ multiplex PCR, yet TCRdb's version contains in-frame clones alone and is incomplete. Here the sample spans approximately 270,000 clones, 88% being singletons. Sample: peripheral blood. Receptors originate from a man aged 80 or over with acute or convalescent COVID-19.

The chain couples TRBV18 to TRBJ1-5; 7 nucleotides match TRBD1. With 6 bases clipped from V and 4 bases from J, the junction kept 3 bases outside the gene matches. CDR1 and CDR2 (germline): KGHSH, LQKENI. The CDR3 runs to 13 residues. In nucleotides, the CDR3 is TGTGCCAGCTCCGGGACAGAAAATCAGCCCCAGCATTTT. Translation gives CASSGTENQPQHF.

In its sample, this clone was seen a few times. The chain joins TRBV10-3 to TRBJ1-5; D call uncertain. V was clipped by 2 bases and J by 3 bases, with 11 bases between them. From germline, CDR1 is ENHRY and CDR2 SYGVKD. CDR3 size: 15 residues. CDR3 loop: CAISEVGGDNQPQHF. The CDR3 coding sequence is TGTGCCATCAGTGAGGTGGGAGGAGACAATCAGCCCCAGCATTTT.

This clone was detected once. V and J are TRBV18 and TRBJ1-1, with D possibly being TRBD1 (6 bases). V lost 5 bases to trimming and J lost 3 bases, with 10 bases between them. This CDR3 has 13 residues. CDR1 and CDR2 (germline): KGHSH, LQKENI. The CDR3 loop reads CASSRTADTEAFF. The CDR3 coding sequence is TGTGCCAGCTCAAGGACAGCGGACACTGAAGCTTTCTTT.

Only one count was recorded for this clone. The rearrangement joins TRBV28 to TRBJ1-4; TRBD1 matches 9 bases. Germline V gene data show CDR1 as MDHEN and CDR2 as SYDVKM. CDR3 size: 15 residues. J lost 8 bases, V lost 4 bases, and 8 bases had no gene match. The CDR3 region has the DNA TGTGCCAGCAGTTCCGAGGGACAGGGAGGCGAAAAACTGTTTTTT. Residues: CASSSEGQGGEKLFF.

This rearrangement joins TRBV19 to TRBJ2-7; a weak D match, TRBD2 (6 bases). Germline V gives CDR1 LNHDA, CDR2 SQIVND (reference sequence). The CDR3 covers 15 residues. V lost 4 bases and J 6 bases, leaving 19 bases between the germline ends. The CDR3, as DNA: TGTGCCAGTAGTAGGCAGGGCGGGGCTGTAGGCGAGCAGTACTTC. As protein: CASSRQGGAVGEQYF.

This chain joins TRBV19 and TRBJ1-6; 10 nucleotides agree with TRBD1. Germline V lookup: CDR1 LNHDA, CDR2 SQIVND (reference sequence). J was trimmed by 8 bases and V by 5 bases; bases with no gene match: 12. The CDR3 is 17 residues long. The CDR3 DNA sequence: TGTGCCAGTAGTGTCGGGACAGGGGAATTGATGGATTCACCCCTCCACTTT. Its translation: CASSVGTGELMDSPLHF.

This rearrangement joins TRBV12-3 or TRBV12-4 to TRBJ2-2, with TRBD2 identical over 8 bases. The CDR3 has 13 amino acids. V was clipped by 9 bases and J by 6 bases; unmatched bases: 6. The CDR3 bases are TGTGCCAGTGGACTAGCAGGCGCCGGGGAGCTGTTTTTT. This codes for CASGLAGAGELFF.

This rearrangement joins TRBV27 to TRBJ1-2; D gene ambiguous. This CDR3 is built from 14 residues. Trimming left V 5 bases short and J 8 bases short, with 18 bases between. Germline CDR1 and CDR2: MNHEY and SMNVEV (reference sequence). The CDR3 sequence is CASSRRPGPGGYTF. The CDR3 region has the DNA TGTGCCAGCAGTCGCCGTCCGGGTCCCGGGGGCTACACCTTC.

The V and J genes are TRBV3-1 (or the pseudogene TRBV3-2) and TRBJ1-2, with 8 bases matching TRBD1. The V segment lost 1 base and the J segment 2 bases; nucleotides outside the gene matches: 0. The V gene's germline CDR1 is LGHDT and CDR2 YNNKEL (reference sequence). The CDR3 is 14 amino acids. The DNA for the CDR3 is TGTGCCAGCAGCCAAGGGACAGGGAACTATGGCTACACCTTC. Amino acids: CASSQGTGNYGYTF.

This clone was seen a handful of times. CDR3 residues: CSVEFASGGSSYNEQFF. The CDR3 DNA follows: TGCAGCGTTGAATTTGCTAGCGGGGGGAGCTCCTACAATGAGCAGTTCTTC. V gene TRBV29-1 combines with J gene TRBJ2-1, with 11 nucleotides matching TRBD2. Germline V gives CDR1 SQVTM, CDR2 ANQGSEA. Trimming took 2 bases from V and 0 from J; bases not matched to a gene: 6. This CDR3 region has 17 residues.

The V gene is TRBV4-3, the J gene TRBJ1-4, with 12 bases fitting TRBD1. V dropped 3 bases and J dropped 8; count of bases not matched to a gene: 4. CDR3 size: 15 residues. The germline gives CDR1 LGHNA, CDR2 YSLEER. CDR3 residues: CASSQGQGAGEKLFF. The CDR3 nucleotides are TGCGCCAGCAGCCAGGGACAGGGGGCCGGAGAAAAACTGTTTTTT.

The gene calls are TRBV18 and TRBJ1-2; TRBD1 matches at 7 bases. Germline loops: CDR1 KGHSH, CDR2 LQKENI. The CDR3 is 17 amino acids. The junction had 13 bases not matched to a gene; V was cut back by 6 bases and J by 0 bases. The CDR3: CASSILGQPLTNYGYTF. DNA of the CDR3: TGTGCCAGCTCTATCTTGGGACAGCCTCTTACTAACTATGGCTACACCTTC.

This chain connects TRBV5-1 to TRBJ2-2; 9 nucleotides align to TRBD2. Germline assignment: CDR1 SGHRS and CDR2 YFSETQ. The CDR3 runs to 14 residues. Germline trimming cut 5 bases from V and 2 bases from J; bases unmatched to any gene: 1. The CDR3 nucleotides read TGCGCCAGCAGGCGGGGGGGTAACACCGGGGAGCTGTTTTTT. Its protein is CASRRGGNTGELFF.

This chain connects TRBV7-9 to TRBJ2-3; TRBD2 is a possible D gene (5 bases). The CDR3 totals 15 residues. Deletions cut 3 bases from V and 2 bases from J, with 12 bases between. The V gene's germline CDR1 is SEHNR and CDR2 FQNEAQ (reference sequence). The DNA for the CDR3 is TGTGCCAGCAGCTTTCGAACAGCGGCCACAGATACGCAGTATTTT. Its translation: CASSFRTAATDTQYF.

The CDR3 DNA reads as TGTGCCAGCAGACAACAGGGCGGCGAGCAGTTCTTC. Translated: CASRQQGGEQFF. The V gene is TRBV7-9, the J gene TRBJ2-1, with D perhaps matching TRBD1 (6 bases). The CDR3 is 12 residues long. V shed 6 bases and J shed 10 bases, with 13 bases lying between them. Germline V lookup: CDR1 SEHNR, CDR2 FQNEAQ (reference sequence).

The table lists this clone with a count of one. This chain links TRBV3-1 (or the pseudogene TRBV3-2) with TRBJ1-6, with D uncertain. The germline V and J ends were trimmed by 0 bases and 6 bases, with 12 bases remaining between them. From germline, CDR1 is LGHDT and CDR2 YNNKEL (reference sequence). The CDR3 is 16 residues long. Here the CDR3 DNA reads TGTGCCAGCAGCCAAGATAACGTTAGCCGTAATTCACCCCTCCACTTT. Residues: CASSQDNVSRNSPLHF.

The gene calls are TRBV14 and TRBJ1-2; D ambiguous. V lost 0 bases, J lost 5 bases, and 16 bases lay in between. CDR1 SGHDN and CDR2 FVKESK come from the germline V gene. The CDR3 extends over 16 amino acids. The CDR3 DNA follows: TGTGCCAGCAGCCAAGAATTGGGCGGGAGCGGGTATGGCTACACCTTC. Encoded protein: CASSQELGGSGYGYTF.

The rearrangement uses TRBV6-6 and TRBJ2-1; 9 bases match TRBD2. V shed 5 bases and J 5 bases; nucleotides not matched to a gene: 4. The germline V gene has CDR1 MNHNY and CDR2 SVGAGI (reference sequence). The CDR3 contains 14 residues. The CDR3 here is CASSLSGRNNEQFF. The CDR3 nucleotides read TGTGCCAGCAGTCTTAGCGGGAGAAACAATGAGCAGTTCTTC.

The V and J genes are TRBV19 and TRBJ2-6; unclear D gene. The CDR3 covers 15 residues. The germline gives CDR1 LNHDA, CDR2 SQIVND (reference sequence). Trimming shortened V by 5 bases and J by 0 bases, and 8 bases separated the two germline ends. The CDR3 here is CASSVTFSGANVLTF. CDR3 in DNA: TGTGCCAGTAGTGTAACTTTCTCTGGGGCCAACGTCCTGACTTTC.

The chain employs TRBV7-9 and TRBJ2-3; 10 positions agree with TRBD2. This CDR3 comprises 15 residues. The V gene's germline CDR1 is SEHNR and CDR2 FQNEAQ (reference sequence). V was pared by 2 bases and J by 4 bases, with 3 bases of the junction left unmatched. CDR3 DNA sequence: TGTGCCAGCAGCTTACTAGCGGGGGTAGCAGATACGCAGTATTTT. Protein sequence: CASSLLAGVADTQYF.

The rearrangement links TRBV27 to TRBJ1-2; 10 bases map to TRBD1. J lost 8 bases, V lost 4 bases, and 10 bases had no gene match. Germline loops: CDR1 MNHEY, CDR2 SMNVEV (reference sequence). The CDR3 consists of 15 residues. CDR3 nucleotides: TGTGCCAGCAGTTCCTGGACAGGGGGGTTTGGAGGCTACACCTTC. Encoded protein: CASSSWTGGFGGYTF.

The CDR3 here is CASSGLRGENTEAFF. In nucleotides, the CDR3 is TGTGCCAGCAGCGGTCTGCGGGGTGAGAACACTGAAGCTTTCTTT. This chain connects TRBV7-8 to TRBJ1-1; D gene uncertain. This CDR3 is built from 15 residues. Germline lookup yields CDR1 SGHVS and CDR2 FQNEAQ. The V and J ends lost 5 bases and 1 base respectively, with 14 bases between them. The full variable domain, rest sourced from reference TRBV7-8 and TRBJ1-1, is GAGVSQSPRYKVAKRGQDVALRCDPISGHVSLFWYQQALGQGPEFLTYFQNEAQLDKSGLPSDRFFAERPEGSVSTLKIQRTQQEDSAVYLCASSGLRGENTEAFFGQGTRLTVV.